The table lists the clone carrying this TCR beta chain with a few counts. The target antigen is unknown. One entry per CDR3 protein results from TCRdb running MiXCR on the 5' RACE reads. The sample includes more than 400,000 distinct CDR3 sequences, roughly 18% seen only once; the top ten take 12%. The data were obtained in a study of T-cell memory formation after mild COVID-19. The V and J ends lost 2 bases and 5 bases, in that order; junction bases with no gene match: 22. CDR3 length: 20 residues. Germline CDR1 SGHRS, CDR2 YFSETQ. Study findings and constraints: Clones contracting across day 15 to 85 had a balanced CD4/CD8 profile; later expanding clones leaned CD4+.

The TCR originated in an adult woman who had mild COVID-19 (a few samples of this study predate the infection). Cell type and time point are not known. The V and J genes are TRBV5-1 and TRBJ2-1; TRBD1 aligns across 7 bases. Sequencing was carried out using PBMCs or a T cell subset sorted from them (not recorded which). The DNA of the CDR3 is TGCGCCAGCAGCTTCCGGGACAGCAGTTGGGCGGTGGATGCACACAATGAGCAGTTCTTC. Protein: CASSFRDSSWAVDAHNEQFF. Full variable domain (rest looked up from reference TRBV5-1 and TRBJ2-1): KAGVTQTPRYLIKTRGQQVTLSCSPISGHRSVSWYQQTPGQGLQFLFEYFSETQRNKGNFPGRFSGRQFSNSRSEMNVSTLELGDSALYLCASSFRDSSWAVDAHNEQFFGPGTRLTVL.